One sample yielded the 6 T cell receptor beta chains listed below, sequenced in a study of T cell repertoires in cytomegalovirus infection (dated by TCRdb to between 2018 and 2021). The treatment or condition label corresponds to: in vitro stimulation with specific CMV peptide epitopes to enrich CMV-specific T cells. These receptors are not linked to any known antigen. The listed sequencing device is Illumina HiSeq 1500. TCRdb reprocessed the public reads (quality trimming at Q25 with fastp, clone calling with MiXCR) and kept in-frame beta chains. Each entry is one CDR3 protein sequence, shown with its most common DNA and genes. The sample table contains roughly 990,000 distinct CDR3 sequences; only one count was recorded for roughly 30% of them. Clones ranked in the top ten supply over 12% of the sample. The sample here was cultured CD8+ T cells from PBMCs, taken from culture after CMV antigen stimulation. These receptors came from a human donor in good health (CMV status not recorded). Some clones in this sample may be carry-over from other donors' samples.

This clonotype has at least ten counts. This rearrangement joins TRBV7-2 to TRBJ2-7, with D perhaps matching TRBD2 (6 bases). The germline V and J ends were trimmed by 1 base and 0 bases, with 10 bases remaining between them. The V gene's germline CDR1 is SGHTA and CDR2 FQGNSA. The CDR3 sequence is 15 residues long. CDR3 protein: CASSLDGGTSYEQYF. CDR3 nucleotide sequence: TGTGCCAGCAGCTTAGACGGGGGAACCTCCTACGAGCAGTACTTC.

The CDR3 loop reads CASTKNRGPYNEQFF. The CDR3 DNA sequence: TGTGCCAGCACTAAGAACAGGGGCCCCTACAATGAGCAGTTCTTC. This chain joins TRBV7-9 and TRBJ2-1; 7 positions match TRBD1. The CDR3 runs 15 residues. In germline, CDR1 is SEHNR, CDR2 FQNEAQ (reference sequence). V dropped 7 bases and J dropped 2; count of bases not matched to a gene: 8. Based on the CDR3 plus reference TRBV7-9 and TRBJ2-1, the full variable domain is DTGVSQNPRHKITKRGQNVTFRCDPISEHNRLYWYRQTLGQGPEFLTYFQNEAQLEKSRLLSDRFSAERPKGSFSTLEIQRTEQGDSAMYLCASTKNRGPYNEQFFGPGTRLTVL.

This clonotype has ten or more counts. The J gene is TRBJ2-3, the V gene TRBV7-2; maybe TRBD1 (5 bases). The CDR3 spans 16 residues. The V gene lost 1 base and the J gene lost 1 base, with 12 bases spanning the gap. Germline lookup yields CDR1 SGHTA and CDR2 FQGNSA. CDR3 region: CASSLEGAVGTDTQYF. The CDR3 DNA reads as TGTGCCAGCAGCTTAGAAGGGGCTGTCGGCACAGATACGCAGTATTTT. Combining the CDR3 with reference TRBV7-2 and TRBJ2-3 gives the whole variable domain GAGVSQSPSNKVTEKGKDVELRCDPISGHTALYWYRQSLGQGLEFLIYFQGNSAPDKSGLPSDRFSAERTGGSVSTLTIQRTQQEDSAVYLCASSLEGAVGTDTQYFGPGTRLTVL.

V usage is TRBV5-1 and J usage is TRBJ1-5, with D unclear. The V gene's germline CDR1 is SGHRS and CDR2 YFSETQ. The V and J ends lost 1 base and 3 bases respectively, with 5 bases between them. CDR3 size: 13 residues. The CDR3 DNA reads TGCGCCAGCAGCTTGAATATCAATCAGCCCCAGCATTTT. Amino acid sequence: CASSLNINQPQHF.

This clonotype has a count of ten or more. In DNA, the CDR3 is TGTGCCAGCGGTACCCCGCTCACAGATACGCAGTATTTT. Translating gives CASGTPLTDTQYF. V and J are TRBV7-2 and TRBJ2-3, with unresolved D. The V gene's germline CDR1 is SGHTA and CDR2 FQGNSA. The CDR3 extends over 13 amino acids. V was clipped by 8 bases and J by 2 bases, with 11 bases between them.

This sequence joins TRBV7-4 and TRBJ1-1, with a tentative D call TRBD1 (6 bases). The germline CDR1 and CDR2 sequences are SGHVT and SQSDAQ. This CDR3 has 15 amino acids. V gave up 3 bases and J gave up 3 bases, with 14 bases separating them. Here the CDR3 DNA reads TGTGCCAGCAGCTTTGTACAGGGTTTGGACACTGAAGCTTTCTTT. As protein: CASSFVQGLDTEAFF. The whole variable domain, remainder taken from reference TRBV7-4 and TRBJ1-1, is GAGVSQSPRYKVAKRGRDVALRCDSISGHVTLYWYRQTLGQGSEVLTYSQSDAQRDKSGRPSGRFSAERPERSVSTLKIQRTEQGDSAVYLCASSFVQGLDTEAFFGQGTRLTVV.